The clone carrying this T cell receptor (beta chain) was picked up a small number of times. The sample originates from a study of human T cells and chemical hapten exposure. From the RACE reads, TCRdb called clonotypes with MiXCR, one entry per CDR3 protein. The table includes 75,000 to 100,000 distinct CDR3 sequences, about 10% detected once. Time point: patch test 1, 2 weeks after DPC sensitization. Treatment: therapeutic diphenylcyclopropenone sensitization with weekly scalp DPC. Sequencing was performed on whole blood, taken in connection with sensitization to the hapten diphenylcyclopropenone (DPC). The TCR sequence derives from a middle-aged man with alopecia areata. Some clones in this sample may be carry-over from other donors' samples.

The CDR3 loop is CASSYNFAHNEQFF. The DNA of the CDR3 is TGTGCCAGCAGTTATAACTTTGCCCACAATGAGCAGTTCTTC. This chain joins TRBV6-2 or TRBV6-3 and TRBJ2-1; no reliable D call. The V gene lost 3 bases and the J gene lost 5 bases, with 11 bases spanning the gap. Germline lookup yields CDR1 MNHEY and CDR2 SVGEGT. This CDR3 has 14 amino acids.